Below, 3 T cell receptor beta chains from the same sample are listed, as sequenced in a study of blood T cell repertoires in COVID-19. Using immunoSEQ multiplex PCR, the repertoire was profiled, and TCRdb retains in-frame clones only, with some absent. The table lists roughly 81,000 clones, around 90% of them singletons. The sequencing sample was made of peripheral blood. The source is a man aged 35 to 55 with acute or convalescent COVID-19.

The rearrangement links TRBV30 to TRBJ2-7; 9 bases align to TRBD2. This CDR3 spans 14 amino acids. The J segment lost 6 bases and the V segment lost 0 bases, leaving 6 bases of the junction unmatched. Germline loops: CDR1 GTSNPN, CDR2 SVGIG (reference sequence). CDR3 protein: CAWSVVAGVGEQYF. The CDR3, as DNA: TGTGCCTGGAGTGTGGTAGCGGGAGTTGGCGAGCAGTACTTC.

This chain joins TRBV7-3 and TRBJ2-1; D is perhaps TRBD2 (7 bases). This CDR3 has 13 amino acids. Germline V CDR1 and CDR2: SGHTA, FQGTGA. V lost 5 bases and J 10 bases, leaving 15 bases between the germline ends. The CDR3 is CASSGGALGEQFF. The CDR3 region has the DNA TGTGCCAGCAGCGGGGGGGCTCTAGGCGAGCAGTTCTTC.

This chain joins TRBV9 and TRBJ1-5; D possibly corresponds to TRBD1 (6 bases). The CDR3 length is 13 residues. The V gene's germline CDR1 is SGDLS and CDR2 YYNGEE. Trimming cost V 3 bases and J 4 bases, with 8 bases left between them. CDR3 coding DNA: TGTGCCAGCAGCGAAGGGGGTAATCAGCCCCAGCATTTT. Translating it yields CASSEGGNQPQHF.